A single sample is the source of the 21 T cell receptor beta chains below, sequenced in a study of OX40 agonist ivuxolimab in advanced cancers. Profiled with immunoSEQ multiplex PCR; TCRdb holds only in-frame clones, not every one. The data show roughly 48,000 clones, with 85% to 90% seen just once and over 9% held by the top ten. The sample consisted of CD4+ or CD8+ T cells sorted from blood, taken in a trial of the OX40 agonist ivuxolimab. Receptors originate from an adult with an advanced solid tumor such as melanoma, head and neck, liver or kidney cancer.

The chain couples TRBV13 to TRBJ1-1; no reliable D call. The CDR3 length is 14 residues. The V gene lost 5 bases and the J gene lost 1 base, with 11 bases spanning the gap. CDR1 and CDR2 (germline): PRHDT, FYEKMQ (reference sequence). The CDR3: CASSIGSTNTEAFF. The CDR3 coding sequence is TGTGCCAGCAGCATCGGTTCGACGAACACTGAAGCTTTCTTT.

The V and J genes are TRBV19 and TRBJ1-1; D not resolved. Germline loops: CDR1 LNHDA, CDR2 SQIVND (reference sequence). The CDR3 is 13 residues long. V dropped 3 bases and J dropped 3 bases, with 8 bases sitting between them. CDR3 DNA: TGTGCCAGTAGTATCTCCCCCTACACTGAAGCTTTCTTT. This sequence encodes CASSISPYTEAFF.

This clone was observed once. The chain is built from TRBV10-3 and TRBJ2-3; 9 bases line up with TRBD2. The germline gives CDR1 ENHRY, CDR2 SYGVKD. Trimming removed 5 bases from V and 3 bases from J; junction bases left unmatched: 9. The CDR3 is 16 residues long. The CDR3 loop reads CAISFPVAGETDTQYF. For the CDR3, the DNA is TGTGCCATCAGTTTCCCAGTAGCGGGAGAAACAGATACGCAGTATTTT.

This chain uses TRBV4-3 with TRBJ2-7; TRBD2 matches 13 bases. Per the germline V gene, CDR1 is LGHNA and CDR2 is YSLEER. This CDR3 has 16 amino acids. The V and J ends lost 3 bases and 2 bases, in that order; junction bases with no gene match: 4. The CDR3 region is CASSQATSGRAYEQYF. The CDR3, as DNA: TGCGCCAGCAGCCAGGCAACTAGCGGGAGGGCCTACGAGCAGTACTTC.

V usage is TRBV12-5 and J usage is TRBJ1-2; 9 bases align to TRBD1. With V trimmed by 7 bases and J by 10 bases, 10 bases remained unmatched. CDR1 is LGHNT, CDR2 FRNRAP, per germline. The CDR3 extends over 13 amino acids. In nucleotides, the CDR3 is TGTGCTAGTGCCGGGGACAGGGTATCGTCCTACACCTTC. This sequence encodes CASAGDRVSSYTF.

V gene TRBV5-6 combines with J gene TRBJ2-7; D is tentatively TRBD1 or TRBD2 (5 bases each). V was cut by 5 bases and J by 2 bases, with 11 bases left in between. Germline assignment: CDR1 SGHDT and CDR2 YYEEEE. The CDR3 totals 13 residues. The CDR3 loop reads CASRSGTPYEQYF. The CDR3 DNA is TGTGCCAGCAGGTCCGGGACCCCCTACGAGCAGTACTTC.

The chain has TRBV19 and TRBJ2-7; the match to TRBD1 covers 9 bases. V lost 3 bases and J lost 4; bases outside the gene matches: 7. CDR3 size: 15 residues. Per germline, CDR1 LNHDA and CDR2 SQIVND (reference sequence). This CDR3 reads CASSIPGQGPYEQYF. CDR3 nucleotides: TGTGCCAGTAGTATCCCAGGACAGGGGCCATACGAGCAGTACTTC.

The J gene is TRBJ2-7, the V gene TRBV13; 8 bases agree with TRBD2. The CDR3 runs 15 residues. V dropped 4 bases and J dropped 3; count of bases not matched to a gene: 8. Germline V gene lookup returns CDR1 PRHDT and CDR2 FYEKMQ (reference sequence). The CDR3 DNA reads TGTGCCAGCAGCTCGGGAGCGGGAGACGGCTACGAGCAGTACTTC. Its translation: CASSSGAGDGYEQYF.

The chain recombines TRBV9 with TRBJ2-5; D not resolved. The V end was cut by 5 bases, the J end by 4 bases, with 6 bases between. Germline loops: CDR1 SGDLS, CDR2 YYNGEE. CDR3 length: 11 amino acids. For the CDR3, the DNA is TGTGCCAGCAGTTATGGAGAGACCCAGTACTTC. This translates into CASSYGETQYF.

The chain recombines TRBV6-1 with TRBJ2-7, with TRBD1 matching 8 bases. After removal of 3 bases from V and 3 bases from J, the junction contained 4 bases not matched to a gene. Per the germline V gene, CDR1 is MNHNS and CDR2 is SASEGT. This CDR3 region has 14 residues. CDR3 DNA sequence: TGTGCCAGCAGTGAGACAGGGGAGGTCTACGAGCAGTACTTC. Translation gives CASSETGEVYEQYF.

The chain is built from TRBV4-2 and TRBJ2-7; D not certain. Trimming left V 1 base short and J 3 bases short, with 7 bases between. The CDR3 is made up of 13 amino acids. Germline V gives CDR1 LGHNA, CDR2 YNFKEQ. The CDR3 DNA sequence: TGTGCCAGCAGCCAAGGGACCGACTACGAGCAGTACTTC. Amino acids: CASSQGTDYEQYF.

The count of this clone is one. The V call is TRBV5-8, the J call TRBJ1-1; 9 bases are shared with TRBD1. CDR1 is SGHTS and CDR2 is YDEGEE in the germline V gene. The CDR3 consists of 15 residues. V dropped 0 bases and J dropped 5; count of bases not matched to a gene: 5. The CDR3, as DNA: TGTGCCAGCAGCTTGGACAGGGGGCGAGGGACTGAAGCTTTCTTT. This codes for CASSLDRGRGTEAFF.

This clone has a handful of counts. The DNA for the CDR3 is TGTGCCAGCAGTTTGAGGGAACTAAGCTCCTACAATGAGCAGTTCTTC. Protein: CASSLRELSSYNEQFF. The chain links TRBV28 to TRBJ2-1, with a weak D call TRBD2 (5 bases). V gave up 3 bases and J gave up 0 bases, with 12 bases separating them. Germline values: CDR1 MDHEN, CDR2 SYDVKM. The CDR3 is made up of 16 amino acids. The full variable domain, its missing parts supplied by reference TRBV28 and TRBJ2-1, is DVKVTQSSRYLVKRTGEKVFLECVQDMDHENMFWYRQDPGLGLRLIYFSYDVKMKEKGDIPEGYSVSREKKERFSLILESASTNQTSMYLCASSLRELSSYNEQFFGPGTRLTVL.

The chain carries TRBV9 and TRBJ2-1; D unresolved. The CDR3 spans 14 residues. Trimming took off 0 bases at V and 11 bases at J, with 15 bases between the two ends. Per germline, CDR1 SGDLS and CDR2 YYNGEE. CDR3 sequence: CASSVVGYSEKQFF. DNA for the CDR3: TGTGCCAGCAGCGTAGTGGGCTACAGCGAGAAGCAGTTCTTC. The whole variable domain, filled in from reference TRBV9 and TRBJ2-1, reads DSGVTQTPKHLITATGQRVTLRCSPRSGDLSVYWYQQSLDQGLQFLIQYYNGEERAKGNILERFSAQQFPDLHSELNLSSLELGDSALYFCASSVVGYSEKQFFGPGTRLTVL.

This chain links TRBV19 with TRBJ1-1; D gene ambiguous. The CDR3 consists of 15 residues. V was pared by 7 bases and J by 0 bases, with 15 bases between. The germline gives CDR1 LNHDA, CDR2 SQIVND (reference sequence). The CDR3 protein is CASTPRFFVNTEAFF. DNA of the CDR3: TGTGCCAGTACCCCCCGGTTCTTTGTGAACACTGAAGCTTTCTTT.

The rearrangement links TRBV19 to TRBJ1-1; the match to TRBD1 covers 8 bases. J lost 6 bases, V lost 0 bases, and 9 bases had no gene match. This CDR3 is 16 amino acids long. The germline V gene encodes CDR1 LNHDA and CDR2 SQIVND (reference sequence). CDR3 nucleotides: TGTGCCAGTAGTATAGATGACAGGGGCTTTTTGGCTGAAGCTTTCTTT. Encoded protein: CASSIDDRGFLAEAFF.

This clone is deemed medium-sized. This sequence joins TRBV5-6 and TRBJ2-3; 9 nucleotides agree with TRBD1. The CDR3 runs to 16 residues. V trimming: 4 bases; J trimming: 3 bases; junction bases outside the gene matches: 9. Per germline, CDR1 SGHDT and CDR2 YYEEEE. CDR3 bases: TGTGCCAGCAGCACATTACAGGGGGCGGTAACAGATACGCAGTATTTT. Its protein product is CASSTLQGAVTDTQYF.

The J gene is TRBJ1-2, the V gene TRBV5-6; D unresolved. The CDR3 has 14 amino acids. CDR1 and CDR2 from the germline V gene are SGHDT and YYEEEE. Trimming removed 7 bases at V and 3 bases at J, with 16 bases between. Written as DNA, the CDR3 is TGTGCCAGCCTACTAGGAGGGCAGGACTATGGCTACACCTTC. Its translation: CASLLGGQDYGYTF.

This chain links TRBV27 with TRBJ1-1; TRBD1 matches 11 bases. The CDR3 loop spans 15 amino acids. Germline V gives CDR1 MNHEY, CDR2 SMNVEV (reference sequence). V gave up 3 bases and J gave up 4 bases; unmatched junction bases: 4. The CDR3 spells CASSLGTGGGTEAFF. CDR3 in DNA: TGTGCCAGCAGTTTGGGGACAGGGGGTGGCACTGAAGCTTTCTTT.

The chain recombines TRBV9 with TRBJ2-6; the D is unclear. Germline CDR1 reads SGDLS; CDR2 reads YYNGEE. There are 19 residues in the CDR3. Between the trimmed V and J ends, which lost 4 bases and 2 bases, there was a span of 22 bases. This CDR3 reads CASSPRLAPLIPGANVLTF. CDR3 nucleotides: TGTGCCAGCAGCCCAAGACTTGCCCCTCTTATCCCTGGGGCCAACGTCCTGACTTTC.

V usage is TRBV5-4 and J usage is TRBJ2-1, with 9 bases that match TRBD1. Germline V gene data show CDR1 as SGHNT and CDR2 as YYREEE (reference sequence). J was trimmed by 2 bases and V by 2 bases; bases with no gene match: 2. CDR3 length equals 15 residues. CDR3 DNA: TGTGCCAGCAGCTTCGGGGACAGGGCCTACAATGAGCAGTTCTTC. Translated: CASSFGDRAYNEQFF.